This TCR beta chain stems from a study of shared clonotypes between healthy human individuals. Deep was the level at which the assay was run. Data came from immunoSEQ multiplex PCR; TCRdb stores just in-frame clones and leaves some out. The sample comprises under 2,500,000 clones, roughly 95% of which are singletons, and roughly 0.13% rests with the top ten. The CDR3 runs to 15 residues. Germline V gene sequence: CDR1 SGHTA, CDR2 FQGNSA. With 4 bases removed from V and 0 bases from J, the gap between germline ends came to 12 bases. Sequenced: naive CD4+ T cells sorted from blood. Regarding subset: CD45RA+ positively selected. This sequence originates from a man between 18 and 35 years old in good health. This chain joins TRBV7-2 and TRBJ1-2; D perhaps matches TRBD1 (5 bases). This CDR3 reads CASSSGTSANYGYTF. The CDR3 DNA is TGTGCCAGCAGCTCCGGGACTTCAGCTAACTATGGCTACACCTTC.